The 9 T cell receptor beta chains presented below share a single source sample, sequenced in a study of OX40 agonist ivuxolimab in advanced cancers. The protocol was immunoSEQ multiplex PCR, while the TCRdb copy is restricted to in-frame clones and leaves out a portion. The sample carries fewer than 100,000 clones, about 89% recorded once. This sample comprised CD4+ or CD8+ T cells sorted from blood, obtained in a trial of the OX40 agonist ivuxolimab. The receptors were gathered from an adult with an advanced solid tumor such as melanoma, head and neck, liver or kidney cancer.

The J gene is TRBJ2-7, the V gene TRBV11-2, with 8 bases fitting TRBD2. The J segment lost 2 bases and the V segment lost 2 bases, leaving 5 bases of the junction unmatched. From germline, CDR1 is SGHAT and CDR2 FQNNGV. The CDR3 spans 15 residues. CDR3 loop: CASSLYGGDPYEQYF. The CDR3 bases are TGTGCCAGCAGCTTATACGGGGGGGATCCCTACGAGCAGTACTTC.

The chain has TRBV15 and TRBJ2-1; D perhaps matches TRBD1 (6 bases). Per the germline V gene, CDR1 is LNHNV and CDR2 is YYDKDF (reference sequence). Trimming removed 5 bases at V and 7 bases at J, with 9 bases between. This CDR3 spans 12 amino acids. The CDR3 here is CATSDRYNEQFF. As DNA, the CDR3 is TGTGCCACCAGCGACAGGTATAATGAGCAGTTCTTC. Drawing the rest from reference TRBV15 and TRBJ2-1, the complete variable domain is DAMVIQNPRYQVTQFGKPVTLSCSQTLNHNVMYWYQQKSSQAPKLLFHYYDKDFNNEADTPDNFQSRRPNTSFCFLDIRSPGLGDTAMYLCATSDRYNEQFFGPGTRLTVL.

This clone was detected only once. The rearrangement joins TRBV5-4 to TRBJ1-2; weak D call: TRBD1 (6 bases). Germline V gene lookup returns CDR1 SGHNT and CDR2 YYREEE (reference sequence). This CDR3 comprises 13 residues. Trimming shortened V by 6 bases and J by 1 base, and 10 bases separated the two germline ends. CDR3 amino acids: CASTNRVNYGYTF. DNA of the CDR3: TGTGCCAGCACTAACAGGGTTAACTATGGCTACACCTTC.

The rearrangement links TRBV30 to TRBJ1-5; 8 bases are a match to TRBD1. Germline V CDR1 and CDR2: GTSNPN, SVGIG (reference sequence). Trimming at V came to 5 bases and at J to 0 bases, leaving 12 bases not matched to a gene. CDR3 length equals 17 residues. CDR3 amino acids: CAWGRGQDQYSNQPQHF. DNA for the CDR3: TGTGCCTGGGGAAGGGGACAGGACCAATATAGCAATCAGCCCCAGCATTTT. The full variable domain, in which reference TRBV30 and TRBJ1-5 provide the parts outside the CDR3, is SQTIHQWPATLVQPVGSPLSLECTVEGTSNPNLYWYRQAAGRGLQLLFYSVGIGQISSEVPQNLSASRPQDRQFILSSKKLLLSDSGFYLCAWGRGQDQYSNQPQHFGDGTRLSIL.

The genes are TRBV6-5 and TRBJ1-5; 9 bases line up with TRBD1. There are 15 residues in the CDR3. Trimming took 6 bases from V and 2 from J; bases not matched to a gene: 5. Germline loops: CDR1 MNHEY, CDR2 SVGAGI. CDR3 residues: CASRQTGGGNQPQHF. The CDR3 nucleotides read TGTGCCAGCAGGCAGACAGGGGGTGGCAATCAGCCCCAGCATTTT.

The rearrangement joins TRBV20-1 to TRBJ1-2; D gene ambiguous. V was trimmed by 2 bases and J by 6 bases, leaving 7 bases between them. CDR3 length: 11 amino acids. The germline V gene has CDR1 DFQATT and CDR2 SNEGSKA (reference sequence). Here the CDR3 reads CSARRADGYTF. In DNA form, the CDR3 reads TGCAGTGCTAGACGGGCGGATGGCTACACCTTC.

The V gene is TRBV6-5, the J gene TRBJ1-2; D unclear. CDR3 length equals 13 residues. CDR1 and CDR2 from the germline V gene are MNHEY and SVGAGI. Trimming removed 4 bases at V and 3 bases at J, with 9 bases between. The CDR3 spells CASSSGGYYGYTF. The CDR3 nucleotides read TGTGCCAGCAGTTCAGGAGGATACTATGGCTACACCTTC.

The rearrangement uses TRBV18 and TRBJ1-3; possible D gene TRBD1, 5 bases. CDR3 length: 16 amino acids. Germline CDR1 reads KGHSH; CDR2 reads LQKENI. Trimming pared 4 bases from V and 0 bases from J, leaving 13 bases between. This CDR3 reads CASSRDHPNSGNTIYF. The CDR3 DNA follows: TGTGCCAGCTCACGGGACCATCCTAACTCTGGAAACACCATATATTTT.

This chain uses TRBV7-3 with TRBJ2-7; possibly TRBD1 or TRBD2 for D (5 bases each). The CDR3 is 16 amino acids. Germline CDR1 is SGHTA and CDR2 is FQGTGA. V was shortened by 5 bases and J by 5 bases, with 22 bases between the two germline ends. The CDR3 is CASSLQPPLGRDEQYF. CDR3 in DNA: TGTGCCAGCAGCCTTCAGCCCCCTCTGGGGCGGGACGAGCAGTACTTC.